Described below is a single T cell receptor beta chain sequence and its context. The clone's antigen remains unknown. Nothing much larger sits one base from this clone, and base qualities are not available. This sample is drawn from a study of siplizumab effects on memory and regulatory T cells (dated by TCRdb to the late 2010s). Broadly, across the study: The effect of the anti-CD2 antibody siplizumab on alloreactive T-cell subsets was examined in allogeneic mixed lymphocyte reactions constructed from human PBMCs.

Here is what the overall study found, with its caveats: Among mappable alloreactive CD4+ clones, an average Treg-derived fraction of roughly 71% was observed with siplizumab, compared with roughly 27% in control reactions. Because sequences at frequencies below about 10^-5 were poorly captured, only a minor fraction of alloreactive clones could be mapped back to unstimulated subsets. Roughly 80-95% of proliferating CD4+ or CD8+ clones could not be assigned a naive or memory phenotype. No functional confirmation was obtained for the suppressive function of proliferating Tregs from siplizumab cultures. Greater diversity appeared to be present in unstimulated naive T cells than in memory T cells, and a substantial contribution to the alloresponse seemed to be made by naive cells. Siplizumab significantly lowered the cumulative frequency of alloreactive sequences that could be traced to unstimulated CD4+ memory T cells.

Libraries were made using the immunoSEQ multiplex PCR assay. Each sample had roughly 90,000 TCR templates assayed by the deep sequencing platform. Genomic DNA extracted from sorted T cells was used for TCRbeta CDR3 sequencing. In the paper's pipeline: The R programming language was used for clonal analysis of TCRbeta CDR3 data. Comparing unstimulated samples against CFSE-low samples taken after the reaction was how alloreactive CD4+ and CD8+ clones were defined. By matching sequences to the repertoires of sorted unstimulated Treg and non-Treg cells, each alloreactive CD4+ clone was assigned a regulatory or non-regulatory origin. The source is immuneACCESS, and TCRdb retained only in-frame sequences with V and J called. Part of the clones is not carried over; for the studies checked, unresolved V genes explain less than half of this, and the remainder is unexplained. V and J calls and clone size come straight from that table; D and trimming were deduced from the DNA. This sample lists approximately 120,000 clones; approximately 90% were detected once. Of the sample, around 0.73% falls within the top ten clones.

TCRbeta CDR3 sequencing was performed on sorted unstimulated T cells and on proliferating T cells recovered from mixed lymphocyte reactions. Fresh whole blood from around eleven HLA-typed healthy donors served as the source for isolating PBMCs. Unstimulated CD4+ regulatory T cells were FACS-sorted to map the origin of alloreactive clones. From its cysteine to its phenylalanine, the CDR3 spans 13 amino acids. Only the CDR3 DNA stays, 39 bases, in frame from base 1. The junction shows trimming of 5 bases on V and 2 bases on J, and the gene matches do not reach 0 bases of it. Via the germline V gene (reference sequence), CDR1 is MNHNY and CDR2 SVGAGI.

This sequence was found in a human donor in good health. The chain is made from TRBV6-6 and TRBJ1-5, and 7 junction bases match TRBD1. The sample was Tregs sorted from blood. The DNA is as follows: TGTGCCAGCAGTCAGGGGGGCAATCAGCCCCAGCATTTT. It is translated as CASSQGGNQPQHF.